The 32 T cell receptor beta chains below were found in one sample sequenced in a study of post-analysis software for immune sequencing data. Their cognate antigens are unknown. Study results and limitations: Included in a set of roughly 5 TRBV segments more frequent in patients than controls were TRBV5-6, TRBV5-1 and TRBV20-1.

Unique molecular identifiers featured in each of the TCR beta cDNA libraries. TCRdb passed the PCR reads through MiXCR, listing each CDR3 protein once. Of some 260,000 distinct CDR3 sequences in the sample, roughly a third were seen once. Material for sequencing was blood. The receptors shown here come from a girl aged 5-17 years with multiple sclerosis.

In its sample, this clonotype was seen many times. The chain employs TRBV20-1 and TRBJ2-1; 9 bases are shared with TRBD2. The V and J ends lost 3 bases and 10 bases, in that order; junction bases with no gene match: 10. This CDR3 comprises 14 residues. CDR1 is DFQATT and CDR2 is SNEGSKA in the germline V gene (reference sequence). The CDR3: CSARPSGTLWEQFF. The CDR3 bases are TGCAGTGCTAGGCCTAGCGGGACCCTCTGGGAGCAGTTCTTC.

This chain uses TRBV7-2 with TRBJ2-4; possible D gene TRBD1, 5 bases. The DNA end is a closer match to TRBJ2-7, so the J assignment may be wrong. Germline V lookup: CDR1 SGHTA, CDR2 FQGNSA. The CDR3 runs 14 residues. The CDR3 sequence: CASSLAQGYYEQYF. As DNA, the CDR3 is TGTGCCAGCAGCTTAGCGCAGGGATACTACGAGCAGTACTTC.

This clonotype came up once. The CDR3 loop is CSVRLLPGRETQYF. In DNA form, the CDR3 reads TGCAGCGTGAGGCTCTTGCCAGGGAGAGAGACCCAGTACTTC. The chain links TRBV29-1 to TRBJ2-5; D assignment may be TRBD1 or TRBD2 (5 bases each). V gave up 6 bases and J gave up 4 bases, with 18 bases separating them. From germline, CDR1 is SQVTM and CDR2 ANQGSEA. This CDR3 is built from 14 residues.

This clonotype was counted many times. J is TRBJ1-1 and V is TRBV7-2; D gene uncertain. The germline CDR1 and CDR2 sequences are SGHTA and FQGNSA. The CDR3 is 14 residues long. The V gene lost 4 bases and the J gene lost 4 bases, with 13 bases spanning the gap. The CDR3 region has the DNA TGTGCCAGCAGCTATAAGGGCTCGGTCACTGAAGCTTTCTTT. Translated, it gives CASSYKGSVTEAFF.

This clonotype has at least ten counts. The rearrangement links TRBV3-1 to TRBJ2-4, with unresolved D. V was cut by 2 bases and J by 1 base, with 9 bases left in between. In germline, CDR1 is LGHDT, CDR2 YNNKEL (reference sequence). CDR3 length equals 15 residues. Written as DNA, the CDR3 is TGTGCCAGCAGCCAAACGCGTCCGGCCAAAAACATTCAGTACTTC. Its translation: CASSQTRPAKNIQYF.

This clonotype appeared many times. The chain combines TRBV4-1 with TRBJ2-1; D is possibly TRBD1 or TRBD2 (5 bases each). The CDR3 sequence is 14 residues long. V lost 0 bases, J lost 10 bases, and 13 bases lay in between. In germline, CDR1 is MGHRA, CDR2 YSYEKL. In DNA, the CDR3 is TGCGCCAGCAGCCAAGAGGCTAGGTGGGACGAGCAGTTCTTC. Protein sequence: CASSQEARWDEQFF.

In this sample, this clonotype turned up a few times. Here the CDR3 DNA reads TGTGCCAGCATCCCCTCGGGAGGGCCCTACAATGAGCAGTTCTTC. Translated, it gives CASIPSGGPYNEQFF. J is TRBJ2-1 and V is TRBV6-5, with 8 bases aligning to TRBD2. Per the germline V gene, CDR1 is MNHEY and CDR2 is SVGAGI. With 7 bases clipped from V and 2 bases from J, the junction kept 7 bases outside the gene matches. The CDR3 loop spans 15 amino acids.

Turning to this clonotype: A much more abundant neighbour one base away suggests this may be a read error. The chain carries TRBV5-1 and TRBJ2-3, with D perhaps matching TRBD1 (6 bases). The CDR3 spans 17 residues. The ends were cut back, 0 bases at V and 0 bases at J, with 14 bases in the middle. The V gene's germline CDR1 is SGHRS and CDR2 YFSETQ. The CDR3 here is CASSLGSRGTSTDTQYF. CDR3 DNA sequence: TGCGCCAGCAGCTTGGGAAGCAGGGGAACTAGCACAGATACGCAGTATTTT.

This clonotype was recorded only once. With a much larger clone just one base away, this may be a read error. This chain uses TRBV20-1 with TRBJ2-3, with 7 nucleotides matching TRBD2. Per the germline V gene, CDR1 is DFQATT and CDR2 is SNEGSKA (reference sequence). V gave up 8 bases and J gave up 0 bases; unmatched junction bases: 8. The CDR3 runs 14 residues. Here the CDR3 DNA reads TGCAGTACTATTCGGGGAGGGAGCACAGATACGCAGTATTTT. This codes for CSTIRGGSTDTQYF.

This CDR3 is CASSCPAGLAPYEQYF. CDR3 nucleotides: TGTGCCAGCAGTTGCCCCGCGGGACTAGCTCCCTACGAGCAGTACTTC. This chain uses TRBV6-7 with TRBJ2-7, with TRBD2 matching over 9 bases. TRBV6-7 falls under the ORF class, with uncertain function. Trimming at V came to 4 bases and at J to 2 bases, leaving 9 bases not matched to a gene. The CDR3 runs 16 residues.

CDR3 amino acids: CASSAGFGNTEAFF. CDR3 bases: TGTGCCAGCAGCGCAGGGTTTGGGAACACTGAAGCTTTCTTT. The V gene is TRBV5-6, the J gene TRBJ1-1, with D possibly matching TRBD1 (5 bases). From germline, CDR1 is SGHDT and CDR2 YYEEEE. This CDR3 spans 14 amino acids. The V and J ends lost 4 bases and 1 base respectively, with 11 bases between them.

Notes on this clonotype: This may be a read error, as it is one base from a much larger clone. The chain couples TRBV6-2 or TRBV6-3 to TRBJ2-1, with no clear D. The germline V gene has CDR1 MNHEY and CDR2 SVGEGT. The CDR3 is 15 residues long. The CDR3 region is CASSYSPRRDNERFF. CDR3 coding DNA: TGTGCCAGCAGTTACTCTCCGCGGCGAGACAATGAGCGGTTCTTC.

V gene TRBV9 combines with J gene TRBJ2-6; D is unresolved. The germline gives CDR1 SGDLS, CDR2 YYNGEE. The CDR3 covers 13 residues. The V and J ends lost 7 bases and 1 base respectively, with 6 bases between them. The CDR3 is CASANSGANVLTF. The CDR3 bases are TGTGCCAGCGCAAATTCTGGGGCCAACGTCCTGACTTTC.

The table lists this clonotype with many counts. V gene TRBV10-3 combines with J gene TRBJ1-5; D remains ambiguous. CDR3 length equals 13 residues. The germline gives CDR1 ENHRY, CDR2 SYGVKD. V was trimmed by 8 bases and J by 3 bases, leaving 11 bases between them. CDR3 residues: CAIARGLNQPQHF. The CDR3 DNA follows: TGTGCCATCGCCCGAGGCCTCAATCAGCCCCAGCATTTT.

This clonotype has ten or more counts. The chain couples TRBV4-1 to TRBJ2-1; possible D gene TRBD2, 5 bases. Between the trimmed V and J ends, which lost 0 bases and 8 bases, there was a span of 20 bases. This CDR3 region has 17 residues. CDR1 is MGHRA and CDR2 is YSYEKL in the germline V gene. This CDR3 reads CASSQDLGFSEGDEQFF. CDR3 sequence (DNA): TGCGCCAGCAGCCAAGATCTGGGCTTCAGCGAGGGCGATGAGCAGTTCTTC.

As concerns this clonotype: A much larger clone is a single base away; this may be a read error. The chain links TRBV7-8 to TRBJ1-1; the D gene is possibly TRBD1 (5 bases). Germline CDR1 is SGHVS and CDR2 is FQNEAQ. This CDR3 is built from 16 residues. The CDR3 DNA follows: TGTGCCAGCAGCTCCCTCCCCCCAGGGTGGGGCACTAAAGCTTTCTTT. Its translation is CASSSLPPGWGTKAFF.

The chain carries TRBV29-1 and TRBJ2-3, with 8 nucleotides matching TRBD1. Germline CDR1 and CDR2: SQVTM and ANQGSEA. The CDR3 spans 13 residues. The trim removed 4 bases at V and 5 bases at J, leaving 5 bases unmatched. CDR3 bases: TGCAGCGTTGGGGGGACAGGAGGAGATACGCAGTATTTT. Translating it yields CSVGGTGGDTQYF.

Of note for this clonotype: The junction differs from germline at one of its ends, possibly a read error. The rearrangement uses TRBV4-2 and TRBJ2-7; 7 nucleotides line up with TRBD1. CDR1 and CDR2 from the germline V gene are LGHNA and YNFKEQ. This CDR3 is 16 amino acids long. CDR3 amino acids: CASNQGPGQFTYEQYF. Here the CDR3 DNA reads TGTGCCAGCAACCAAGGCCCGGGACAGTTTACCTACGAGCAGTACTTC.

This clonotype was counted at least ten times. This chain joins TRBV6-2 or TRBV6-3 and TRBJ2-7; the match to TRBD2 covers 10 bases. The CDR3 spans 14 residues. The V gene end was trimmed by 4 bases and the J gene end by 2 bases; junction bases not matched to a gene: 2. Per the germline V gene, CDR1 is MNHEY and CDR2 is SVGEGT. The DNA of the CDR3 is TGTGCCAGCAGTTGGACTAGCGGAGCCTACGAGCAGTACTTC. The encoded protein is CASSWTSGAYEQYF.

This clonotype was seen many times. The chain combines TRBV12-3 or TRBV12-4 with TRBJ1-4, with no clear D. Trimming shortened V by 3 bases and J by 8 bases, and 13 bases separated the two germline ends. The CDR3 spans 14 residues. This CDR3 reads CASSFSGHEEKLFF. DNA for the CDR3: TGTGCCAGCAGTTTCAGCGGGCACGAGGAAAAACTGTTTTTT.

This clonotype came up many times. V usage is TRBV27 and J usage is TRBJ2-1; 12 nucleotides match TRBD2. Germline CDR1 and CDR2: MNHEY and SMNVEV (reference sequence). CDR3 length: 21 amino acids. The trim removed 5 bases at V and 0 bases at J, leaving 17 bases unmatched. The CDR3 DNA is TGTGCCAGCAGTGCGGTCCTAGCGGGGGGGTTGGTGCGGAGCTCCTACAATGAGCAGTTCTTC. It is translated as CASSAVLAGGLVRSSYNEQFF.

The rearrangement uses TRBV20-1 and TRBJ2-7; 12 bases fit TRBD2. Germline CDR1 and CDR2: DFQATT and SNEGSKA (reference sequence). This CDR3 contains 15 residues. V lost 5 bases to trimming and J lost 0 bases; unmatched junction nucleotides: 5. CDR3 region: CSASPTSGSSYEQYF. The CDR3 nucleotides read TGCAGTGCTTCACCGACTAGCGGGAGCTCCTACGAGCAGTACTTC.

This clonotype occurred many times. The chain uses TRBV4-1 and TRBJ2-1, with 7 bases fitting TRBD2. CDR1 is MGHRA, CDR2 YSYEKL, per germline. CDR3 size: 15 residues. After removal of 2 bases from V and 7 bases from J, the junction contained 8 bases not matched to a gene. CDR3 sequence (DNA): TGCGCCAGCAGCCAACCGGGACTAATTCAGAATGAGCAGTTCTTC. This codes for CASSQPGLIQNEQFF.

CDR3 nucleotide sequence: TGTGCCAGCAGTTCGCATAGGGGGCGAGAGACCCAGTACTTC. Its protein product is CASSSHRGRETQYF. The chain uses TRBV28 and TRBJ2-5, with TRBD1 matching 7 bases. The CDR3 has 14 residues. Germline V gives CDR1 MDHEN, CDR2 SYDVKM. V gave up 4 bases and J gave up 4 bases; unmatched junction bases: 6.

The chain combines TRBV5-6 with TRBJ1-1, with unresolved D. V gave up 1 base and J gave up 5 bases, with 6 bases separating them. CDR3 length equals 12 residues. The V gene's germline CDR1 is SGHDT and CDR2 YYEEEE. CDR3 protein: CASSLRWTEAFF. CDR3 nucleotides: TGTGCCAGCAGCTTGAGGTGGACTGAAGCTTTCTTT.

This chain joins TRBV20-1 and TRBJ2-3, with D unclear. Germline V CDR1 and CDR2: DFQATT, SNEGSKA (reference sequence). V was shortened by 3 bases and J by 3 bases, with 7 bases between the two germline ends. The CDR3 has 12 amino acids. This chain's CDR3 is CSASNRTDTQYF. CDR3 bases: TGCAGTGCTAGTAACAGAACAGATACGCAGTATTTT.

V gene TRBV30 combines with J gene TRBJ1-5, with 8 positions matching TRBD1. This CDR3 has 13 residues. Trimming removed 3 bases from V and 5 bases from J; junction bases left unmatched: 3. Germline V gives CDR1 GTSNPN, CDR2 SVGIG (reference sequence). The CDR3, as DNA: TGTGCCTGGAGCGCAGGGGGCGATCAGCCCCAGCATTTT. It codes for CAWSAGGDQPQHF.

This clonotype was detected a few times. The chain combines TRBV20-1 with TRBJ1-5; D possibly corresponds to TRBD1 (6 bases). The CDR3 consists of 13 residues. The V and J ends lost 3 bases and 3 bases respectively, with 9 bases between them. CDR1 and CDR2 (germline): DFQATT, SNEGSKA (reference sequence). CDR3 region: CSARRGNNQPQHF. CDR3 nucleotides: TGCAGTGCTAGGAGGGGGAACAATCAGCCCCAGCATTTT.

This chain uses TRBV20-1 with TRBJ2-3, with a tentative D call TRBD1 (5 bases). Trimming left V 0 bases short and J 6 bases short, with 7 bases between. Germline V gene data show CDR1 as DFQATT and CDR2 as SNEGSKA (reference sequence). The CDR3 is 12 amino acids. The CDR3 DNA reads as TGCAGTGCTAGAGAAGGACACGATACGCAGTATTTT. This translates into CSAREGHDTQYF.

This clonotype showed up many times. The chain employs TRBV29-1 and TRBJ1-2; possibly TRBD1 for D (5 bases). Between the trimmed V and J ends, which lost 3 bases and 3 bases, there was a span of 11 bases. This CDR3 region has 13 residues. Germline V lookup: CDR1 SQVTM, CDR2 ANQGSEA. In DNA, the CDR3 is TGCAGCGTTGACATTGCCAGGGACTATGGCTACACCTTC. Translating it yields CSVDIARDYGYTF.

There are a few counts of this clonotype. V and J are TRBV7-9 and TRBJ1-5; 7 nucleotides match TRBD1. Trimming removed 4 bases from V and 0 bases from J; junction bases left unmatched: 3. Germline CDR1 is SEHNR and CDR2 is FQNEAQ (reference sequence). This CDR3 is built from 15 residues. DNA for the CDR3: TGTGCCAGCAGCTCACAGGGGAATAGCAATCAGCCCCAGCATTTT. This sequence encodes CASSSQGNSNQPQHF.

This clonotype appeared many times. The gene calls are TRBV20-1 and TRBJ1-2; D remains unclear. Germline CDR1 DFQATT, CDR2 SNEGSKA (reference sequence). The CDR3 loop spans 13 amino acids. V was clipped by 3 bases and J by 2 bases, with 10 bases between them. For the CDR3, the DNA is TGCAGTGCTAGGGACGGGTCCAACTATGGCTACACCTTC. Its protein is CSARDGSNYGYTF.